Presented here are 11 T cell receptor beta chains from one specimen sequenced in a study of T cell responses to AZD1222 COVID-19 vaccine. The table came from immunoSEQ multiplex PCR; TCRdb's copy has only in-frame clones and leaves some out. The repertoire consists of roughly 99,000 clones, with approximately 90% occurring once and the leading ten covering roughly a fifth. Sequenced here: peripheral blood, sampled on day 0 of AZD1222 vaccination. The receptor set was obtained from an adult in good health.

V usage is TRBV5-6 and J usage is TRBJ1-4; the D is unclear. The V and J ends lost 3 bases and 8 bases respectively, with 14 bases between them. Germline CDR1 is SGHDT and CDR2 is YYEEEE. The CDR3 runs 14 residues. Written as DNA, the CDR3 is TGTGCCAGCAGCTATGGCCCGGGAGACGAAAAACTGTTTTTT. The encoded protein is CASSYGPGDEKLFF.

The chain links TRBV30 to TRBJ1-3, with unresolved D. There are 16 residues in the CDR3. Germline V CDR1 and CDR2: GTSNPN, SVGIG (reference sequence). V was pared by 1 base and J by 0 bases, with 13 bases between. CDR3 bases: TGTGCCTGGAGTGAGGGATCATACCCCTCTGGAAACACCATATATTTT. Translation gives CAWSEGSYPSGNTIYF.

This clone has only a few counts. The chain joins TRBV11-3 to TRBJ2-2, with TRBD2 identical over 12 bases. Per germline, CDR1 SGHNT and CDR2 YENEEA. Trimming took 6 bases from V and 6 from J; bases not matched to a gene: 8. CDR3 length: 16 residues. The CDR3 nucleotides are TGTGCCAGCAGTTTTGGACTAGCGGGGATGGCCGGGGAGCTGTTTTTT. This translates into CASSFGLAGMAGELFF.

This clone has only one observation. V gene TRBV5-5 combines with J gene TRBJ2-2, with a tentative D call TRBD1 (6 bases). This CDR3 has 15 residues. V was pared by 0 bases and J by 0 bases, with 6 bases between. Per germline, CDR1 SGHKS and CDR2 YYEKEE (reference sequence). As DNA, the CDR3 is TGTGCCAGCAGCTTGGACAGGGCGAACACCGGGGAGCTGTTTTTT. Its protein product is CASSLDRANTGELFF.

The chain combines TRBV2 with TRBJ2-2; 12 nucleotides agree with TRBD2. Trimming at V came to 4 bases and at J to 7 bases, leaving 4 bases not matched to a gene. This CDR3 has 15 amino acids. CDR1 is SNHLY and CDR2 is FYNNEI in the germline V gene. The DNA of the CDR3 is TGTGCCAGCAGTGCAAGGGGACTAGCGGGCGGGGAGCTGTTTTTT. Translation: CASSARGLAGGELFF.

This chain links TRBV21-1 with TRBJ1-2; whether TRBD1, the table's D call, matches the DNA was not checked. TRBV21-1 is designated a pseudogene. The CDR3 spans 15 residues. CDR3 in amino acids: CASSKRQVRDYGYTF. The DNA of the CDR3 is TGTGCCAGCAGCAAGAGACAGGTTAGAGACTATGGCTACACCTTC.

This chain joins TRBV19 and TRBJ1-1; D ambiguous. Germline values: CDR1 LNHDA, CDR2 SQIVND (reference sequence). The CDR3 consists of 13 residues. Trimming cost V 5 bases and J 10 bases, with 17 bases left between them. Here the CDR3 DNA reads TGTGCCAGTAGTGCTCATGGAGGTCCCGGAGCTTTCTTT. Its translation is CASSAHGGPGAFF.

The chain employs TRBV30 and TRBJ1-1, with a tentative D call TRBD1 (5 bases). CDR1 GTSNPN and CDR2 SVGIG come from the germline V gene (reference sequence). V gave up 3 bases and J gave up 4 bases, with 24 bases separating them. This CDR3 is built from 17 residues. The CDR3 loop is CAWSPSGRTKLGTEAFF. The CDR3 nucleotides are TGTGCCTGGAGCCCCTCGGGACGGACTAAGTTGGGCACTGAAGCTTTCTTT. The full variable domain, completed using reference TRBV30 and TRBJ1-1, is SQTIHQWPATLVQPVGSPLSLECTVEGTSNPNLYWYRQAAGRGLQLLFYSVGIGQISSEVPQNLSASRPQDRQFILSSKKLLLSDSGFYLCAWSPSGRTKLGTEAFFGQGTRLTVV.

The chain recombines TRBV6-2 or TRBV6-3 with TRBJ1-2; D is perhaps TRBD1 (5 bases). V was trimmed by 5 bases and J by 4 bases, leaving 14 bases between them. Germline V gene sequence: CDR1 MNHEY, CDR2 SVGEGT. The CDR3 consists of 14 residues. The DNA for the CDR3 is TGTGCCAGCAGTCAATTCCGGGGCTCCTATGGCTACACCTTC. It translates to CASSQFRGSYGYTF.

J is TRBJ2-5 and V is TRBV5-1; 7 bases line up with TRBD2. Losses at the gene ends were 0 bases for V and 3 bases for J; bases not matched to a gene: 5. The germline CDR1 and CDR2 sequences are SGHRS and YFSETQ. The length of the CDR3 is 15 residues. CDR3: CASSLVGLAEETQYF. The CDR3 DNA follows: TGCGCCAGCAGCTTGGTAGGTCTAGCGGAAGAGACCCAGTACTTC.

The chain is built from TRBV5-6 and TRBJ2-5; 7 bases match TRBD2. The CDR3 totals 14 residues. Germline loops: CDR1 SGHDT, CDR2 YYEEEE. Trimming removed 1 base from V and 5 bases from J; junction bases left unmatched: 5. The CDR3 DNA follows: TGTGCCAGCAGCTTGCCGGGGGAGGGGGAGACCCAGTACTTC. Translated: CASSLPGEGETQYF.